The present T cell receptor beta chain was sequenced within a study of T cell changes during pregnancy in multiple sclerosis. From germline, CDR1 is GTSNPN and CDR2 SVGIG (reference sequence). The CDR3 has 18 residues. Trimming cost V 0 bases and J 1 base; bases outside gene matches: 14. Assay used: immunoSEQ multiplex PCR; TCRdb lists only in-frame clones, some missing. The data contain some 70,000 clones, roughly nine tenths of them singletons. This TCR came from a female donor in good health, enrolled as a control in a pregnancy study. The sequences come from peripheral blood, collected in the second trimester of pregnancy. The chain is built from TRBV30 and TRBJ1-2; 7 positions match TRBD1. Here the CDR3 DNA reads TGTGCCTGGAGTGTGTATCGAGGGGACAGCCGATTTAACTATGGCTACACCTTC. It translates to CAWSVYRGDSRFNYGYTF.